This entry is about one T cell receptor beta chain. These data are taken from a study of blood T cell repertoires in COVID-19. Study details: Sites in the United States, Italy and Spain provided acute and convalescent COVID-19 samples.

Method: immunoSEQ multiplex PCR; TCRdb's copy keeps in-frame clones and lacks some. In the table there are about 170,000 clones, over 75% of which are singletons. This CDR3 has 14 amino acids. Per the germline V gene, CDR1 is SQVTM and CDR2 is ANQGSEA. The ends were cut back, 5 bases at V and 5 bases at J, with 15 bases in the middle. The chain recombines TRBV29-1 with TRBJ1-4; possible D gene TRBD1, 6 bases. The sequenced sample consisted of peripheral blood. The clonotype was recovered from a man older than 75 with COVID-19, enrolled during active disease. The CDR3 is CSVRSGDTNEKLFF. Written as DNA, the CDR3 is TGCAGCGTTCGTTCAGGGGACACGAATGAAAAACTGTTTTTT.